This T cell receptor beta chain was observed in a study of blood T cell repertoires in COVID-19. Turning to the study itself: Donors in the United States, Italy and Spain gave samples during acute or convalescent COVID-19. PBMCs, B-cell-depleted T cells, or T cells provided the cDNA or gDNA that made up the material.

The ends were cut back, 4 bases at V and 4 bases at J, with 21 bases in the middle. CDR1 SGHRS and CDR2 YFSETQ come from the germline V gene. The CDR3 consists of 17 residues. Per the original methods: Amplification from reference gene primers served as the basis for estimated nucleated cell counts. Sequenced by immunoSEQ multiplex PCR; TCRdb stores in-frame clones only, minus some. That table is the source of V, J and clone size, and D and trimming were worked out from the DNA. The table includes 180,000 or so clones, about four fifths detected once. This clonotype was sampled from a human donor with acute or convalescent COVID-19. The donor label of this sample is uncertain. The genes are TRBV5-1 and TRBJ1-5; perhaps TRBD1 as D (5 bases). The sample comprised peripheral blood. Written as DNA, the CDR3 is TGCGCCAGCAGCGTTGGCGGGACGCCGGAAGGTAATCAGCCCCAGCATTTT. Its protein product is CASSVGGTPEGNQPQHF.